Below are 8 T cell receptor beta chains sequenced from a single sample in a study of cytotoxic CD8 clonotypes in ibrutinib-treated CLL. Sequencing was performed with immunoSEQ multiplex PCR; in TCRdb, only in-frame clones are kept and a portion is missing. The table shows 150,000 to 200,000 clones, with nearly 90% occurring only once. The sequencing used PBMCs, collected at disease progression, from a patient treated with ibrutinib. Receptors originate from a human donor with chronic lymphocytic leukemia.

This clone was seen once. The chain links TRBV11-2 to TRBJ2-2, with D unresolved. Trimming pared 5 bases from V and 6 bases from J, leaving 10 bases between. This CDR3 contains 13 residues. Germline CDR1 and CDR2: SGHAT and FQNNGV. Here the CDR3 DNA reads TGTGCCAGCAGCGCGTCGGCTGCCGGGGAGCTGTTTTTT. Encoded protein: CASSASAAGELFF.

V usage is TRBV5-1 and J usage is TRBJ2-5, with TRBD1 as a possible D gene (6 bases). The CDR3 is 14 residues long. Trimming removed 4 bases from V and 5 bases from J, with 15 bases in between. CDR1 is SGHRS, CDR2 YFSETQ, per germline. CDR3 coding DNA: TGCGCCAGCAGCGGACCGACAGGAAGGGAGACCCAGTACTTC. Translating it yields CASSGPTGRETQYF.

This chain links TRBV5-5 with TRBJ1-5, with 9 bases fitting TRBD1. Germline V gives CDR1 SGHKS, CDR2 YYEKEE (reference sequence). With 0 bases clipped from V and 2 bases from J, the junction kept 3 bases outside the gene matches. The CDR3 totals 16 residues. CDR3 residues: CASSLDRGHGNQPQHF. Written as DNA, the CDR3 is TGTGCCAGCAGCTTGGACAGGGGGCATGGCAATCAGCCCCAGCATTTT.

This clone was seen once. V and J are TRBV10-1 and TRBJ2-2; 9 nucleotides agree with TRBD2. V gave up 5 bases and J gave up 1 base; unmatched junction bases: 2. Per germline, CDR1 WNHNN and CDR2 SYGVQD (reference sequence). The CDR3 extends over 15 amino acids. This CDR3 reads CASSRAGGNTGELFF. The CDR3 nucleotides are TGCGCCAGCAGTAGAGCGGGAGGGAACACCGGGGAGCTGTTTTTT.

This chain joins TRBV7-2 and TRBJ2-2; D remains ambiguous. Between the trimmed V and J ends, which lost 1 base and 1 base, there was a span of 7 bases. The CDR3 sequence is 15 residues long. CDR1 is SGHTA and CDR2 is FQGNSA in the germline V gene. DNA of the CDR3: TGTGCCAGCAGCTTAGAGGCCGTGAACACCGGGGAGCTGTTTTTT. Translation: CASSLEAVNTGELFF.

The genes are TRBV4-1 and TRBJ2-1; D is undetermined. The CDR3 is 17 amino acids. Germline-derived CDR1 and CDR2 are MGHRA and YSYEKL. V lost 2 bases and J 3 bases, leaving 17 bases between the germline ends. CDR3 bases: TGCGCCAGCAGCCAAAACCCAACCGGGCCCATCTACAATGAGCAGTTCTTC. Translating it yields CASSQNPTGPIYNEQFF.

The CDR3 DNA is TGTGCCAGCAGTTATGGCGGGCCGGGGGAGCAGTACTTC. Translated: CASSYGGPGEQYF. V gene TRBV6-5 combines with J gene TRBJ2-7; weak D call: TRBD2 (5 bases). Trimming left V 3 bases short and J 7 bases short, with 13 bases between. The length of the CDR3 is 13 residues. Germline CDR1 and CDR2: MNHEY and SVGAGI.

This clone was detected only once. CDR3 in amino acids: CASSSGSGYEQYF. CDR3 bases: TGTGCCAGCAGCTCAGGGTCTGGCTACGAGCAGTACTTC. The chain couples TRBV11-2 to TRBJ2-7, with D possibly TRBD1 on 5 matching bases. CDR1 and CDR2 (germline): SGHAT, FQNNGV. The V gene lost 4 bases and the J gene lost 3 bases, with 10 bases spanning the gap. CDR3 size: 13 residues.